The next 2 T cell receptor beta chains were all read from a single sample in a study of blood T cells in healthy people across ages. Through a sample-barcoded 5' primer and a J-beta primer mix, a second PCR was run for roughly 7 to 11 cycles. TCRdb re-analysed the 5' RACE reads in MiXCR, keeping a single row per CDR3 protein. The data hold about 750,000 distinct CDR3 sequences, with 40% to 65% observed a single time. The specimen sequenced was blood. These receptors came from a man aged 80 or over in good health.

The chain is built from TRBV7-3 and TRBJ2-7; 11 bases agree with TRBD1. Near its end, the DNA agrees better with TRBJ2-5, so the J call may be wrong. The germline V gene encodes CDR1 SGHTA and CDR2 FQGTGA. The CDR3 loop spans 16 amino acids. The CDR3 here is CASSLTDRGRGETQYF. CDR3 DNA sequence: TGTGCCAGCAGCTTAACGGACAGGGGGCGCGGGGAGACCCAGTACTTC.

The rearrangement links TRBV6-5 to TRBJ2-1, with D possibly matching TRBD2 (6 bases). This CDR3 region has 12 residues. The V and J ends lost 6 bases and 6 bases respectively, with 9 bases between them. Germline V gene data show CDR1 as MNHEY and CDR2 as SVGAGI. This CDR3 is CASRDYSNEQFF. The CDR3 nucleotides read TGTGCCAGCAGGGACTACAGCAATGAGCAGTTCTTC.